This T cell receptor beta chain is drawn from a study of post-analysis software for immune sequencing data. In the study overall: Included courses were relapsing-remitting and secondary progressive multiple sclerosis; progressive-relapsing multiple sclerosis was also included.

Carried by the TCR beta cDNA libraries were unique molecular identifiers. It was from approximately 0.91 to 9.4 million T cells that about half a million cDNA molecules came. In TCRdb, the PCR reads were re-called with MiXCR into one record per CDR3 protein. Of roughly 410,000 distinct CDR3 sequences listed, approximately 38% are singletons. This clonotype has a count of ten or more. What it binds is not known. There are 15 residues in the CDR3. J was trimmed by 5 bases and V by 5 bases; bases with no gene match: 10. Broader study findings: Multiple sclerosis was associated with a significant reduction in normalized Chao1 diversity relative to controls. TRBV5-6, TRBV5-1 and TRBV20-1 were among roughly five TRBV segments more frequent in patients than controls.

V is TRBV12-3 or TRBV12-4 and J is TRBJ1-2, with 8 bases fitting TRBD1. The sample was blood. The sequence was collected from a girl between 10 and 17 years old with multiple sclerosis. The CDR3 is CASSPTGANTYGYTF. CDR3 DNA: TGTGCCAGCAGTCCGACAGGGGCGAATACTTATGGCTACACCTTC.